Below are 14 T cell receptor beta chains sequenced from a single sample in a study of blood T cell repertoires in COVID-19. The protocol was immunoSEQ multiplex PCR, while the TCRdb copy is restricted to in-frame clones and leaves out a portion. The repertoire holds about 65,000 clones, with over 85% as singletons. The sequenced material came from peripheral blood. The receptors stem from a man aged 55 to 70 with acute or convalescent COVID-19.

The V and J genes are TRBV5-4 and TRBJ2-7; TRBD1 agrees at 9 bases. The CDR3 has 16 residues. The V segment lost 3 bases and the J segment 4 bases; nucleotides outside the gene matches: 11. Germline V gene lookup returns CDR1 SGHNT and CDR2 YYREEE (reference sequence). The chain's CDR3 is CASSSPSGTGNYEQYF. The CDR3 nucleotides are TGTGCCAGCAGCTCACCCTCCGGGACAGGGAATTACGAGCAGTACTTC.

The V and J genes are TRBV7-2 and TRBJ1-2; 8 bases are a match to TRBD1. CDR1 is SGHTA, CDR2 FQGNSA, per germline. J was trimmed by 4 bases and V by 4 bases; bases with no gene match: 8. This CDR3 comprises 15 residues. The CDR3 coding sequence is TGTGCCAGCAGCTCAGCAGGGGGCGAGAGCTATGGCTACACCTTC. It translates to CASSSAGGESYGYTF.

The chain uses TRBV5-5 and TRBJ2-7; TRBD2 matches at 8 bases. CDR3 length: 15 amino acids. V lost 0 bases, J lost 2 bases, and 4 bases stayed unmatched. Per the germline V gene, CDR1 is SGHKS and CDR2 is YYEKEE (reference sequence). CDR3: CASSLGLAPTYEQYF. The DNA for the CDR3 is TGTGCCAGCAGCTTGGGACTAGCGCCTACCTACGAGCAGTACTTC.

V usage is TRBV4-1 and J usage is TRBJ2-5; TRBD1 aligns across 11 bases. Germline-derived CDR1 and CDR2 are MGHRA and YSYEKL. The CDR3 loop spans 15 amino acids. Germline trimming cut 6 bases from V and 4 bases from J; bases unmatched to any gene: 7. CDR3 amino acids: CASRRGQGVGETQYF. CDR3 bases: TGCGCCAGCAGGCGGGGACAGGGGGTGGGAGAGACCCAGTACTTC.

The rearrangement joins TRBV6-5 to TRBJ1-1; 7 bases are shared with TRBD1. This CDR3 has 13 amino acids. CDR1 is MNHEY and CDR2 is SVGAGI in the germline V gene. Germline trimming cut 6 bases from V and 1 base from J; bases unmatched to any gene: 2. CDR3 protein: CASRGTENTEAFF. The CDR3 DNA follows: TGTGCCAGCAGAGGGACAGAGAACACTGAAGCTTTCTTT.

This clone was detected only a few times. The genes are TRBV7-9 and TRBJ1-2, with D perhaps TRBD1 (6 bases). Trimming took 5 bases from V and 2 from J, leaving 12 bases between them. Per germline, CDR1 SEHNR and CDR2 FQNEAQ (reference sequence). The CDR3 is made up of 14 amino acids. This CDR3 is CASSIGQSNYGYTF. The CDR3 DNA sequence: TGTGCCAGCAGCATCGGACAGTCAAACTATGGCTACACCTTC.

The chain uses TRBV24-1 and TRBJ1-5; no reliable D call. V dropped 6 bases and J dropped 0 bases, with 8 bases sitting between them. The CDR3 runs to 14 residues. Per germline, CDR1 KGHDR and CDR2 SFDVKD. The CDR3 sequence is CATSTSYSNQPQHF. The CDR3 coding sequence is TGTGCCACCAGTACGTCCTATAGCAATCAGCCCCAGCATTTT.

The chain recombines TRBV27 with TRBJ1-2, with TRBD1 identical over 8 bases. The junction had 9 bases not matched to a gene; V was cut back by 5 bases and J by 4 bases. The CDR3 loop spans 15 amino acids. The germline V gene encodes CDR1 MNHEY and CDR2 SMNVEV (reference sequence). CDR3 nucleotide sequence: TGTGCCAGCAGTAGCCGACAGGGGTTTGGCTATGGCTACACCTTC. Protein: CASSSRQGFGYGYTF.

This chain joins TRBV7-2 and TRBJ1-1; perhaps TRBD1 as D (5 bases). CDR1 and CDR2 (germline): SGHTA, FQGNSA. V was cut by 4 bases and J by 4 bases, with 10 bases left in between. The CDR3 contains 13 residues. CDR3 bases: TGTGCCAGCAGCTCGGGGGGGAGCACTGAAGCTTTCTTT. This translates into CASSSGGSTEAFF.

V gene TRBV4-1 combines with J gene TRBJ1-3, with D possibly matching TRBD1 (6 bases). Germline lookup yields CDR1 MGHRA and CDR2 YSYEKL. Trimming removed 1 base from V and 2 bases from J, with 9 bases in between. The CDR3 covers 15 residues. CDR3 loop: CASSQGNRAGNTIYF. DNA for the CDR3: TGCGCCAGCAGCCAAGGGAACAGGGCTGGAAACACCATATATTTT.

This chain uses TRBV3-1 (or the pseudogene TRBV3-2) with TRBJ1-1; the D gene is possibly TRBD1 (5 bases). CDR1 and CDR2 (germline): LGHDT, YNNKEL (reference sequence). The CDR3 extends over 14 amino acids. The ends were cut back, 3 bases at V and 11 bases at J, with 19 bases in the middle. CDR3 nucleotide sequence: TGTGCCAGCAGCCAGAACCCGCCGGGGGTCACGGCTTTCTTT. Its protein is CASSQNPPGVTAFF.

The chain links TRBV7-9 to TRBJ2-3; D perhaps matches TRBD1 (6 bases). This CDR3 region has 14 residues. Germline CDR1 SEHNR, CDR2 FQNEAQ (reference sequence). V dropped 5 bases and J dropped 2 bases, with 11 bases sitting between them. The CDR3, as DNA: TGTGCCAGCAGCGAGGACAGAATCACAGATACGCAGTATTTT. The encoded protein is CASSEDRITDTQYF.

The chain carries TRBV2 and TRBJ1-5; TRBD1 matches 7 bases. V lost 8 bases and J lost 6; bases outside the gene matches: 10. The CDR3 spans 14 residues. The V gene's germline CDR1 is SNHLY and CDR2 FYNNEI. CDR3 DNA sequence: TGTGCCAGCGCTACGACAGGGCAGGGTCAGCCCCAGCATTTT. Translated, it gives CASATTGQGQPQHF.

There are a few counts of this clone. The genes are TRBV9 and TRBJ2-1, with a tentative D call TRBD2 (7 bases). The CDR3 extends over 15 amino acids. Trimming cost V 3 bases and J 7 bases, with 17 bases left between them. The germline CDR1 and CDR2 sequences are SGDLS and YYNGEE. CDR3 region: CASSARGAGFNEQFF. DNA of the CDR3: TGTGCCAGCAGCGCCCGGGGGGCGGGTTTTAATGAGCAGTTCTTC.